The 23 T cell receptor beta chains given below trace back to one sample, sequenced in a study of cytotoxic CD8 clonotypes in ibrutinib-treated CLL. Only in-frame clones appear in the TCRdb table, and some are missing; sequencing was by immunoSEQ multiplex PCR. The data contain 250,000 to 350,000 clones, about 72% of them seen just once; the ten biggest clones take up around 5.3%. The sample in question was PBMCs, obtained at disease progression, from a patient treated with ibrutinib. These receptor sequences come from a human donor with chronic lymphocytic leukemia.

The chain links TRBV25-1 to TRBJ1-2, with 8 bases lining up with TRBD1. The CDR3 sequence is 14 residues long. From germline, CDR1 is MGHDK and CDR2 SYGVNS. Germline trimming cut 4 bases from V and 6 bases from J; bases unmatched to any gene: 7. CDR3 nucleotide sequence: TGTGCCAGCAGTGGGGCGACAGGGGTCAATGGCTACACCTTC. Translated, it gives CASSGATGVNGYTF.

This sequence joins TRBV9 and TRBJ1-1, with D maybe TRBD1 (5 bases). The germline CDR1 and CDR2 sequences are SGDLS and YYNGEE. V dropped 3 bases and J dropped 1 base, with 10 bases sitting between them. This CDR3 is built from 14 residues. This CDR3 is CASSAGTANTEAFF. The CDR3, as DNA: TGTGCCAGCAGCGCGGGGACGGCGAACACTGAAGCTTTCTTT. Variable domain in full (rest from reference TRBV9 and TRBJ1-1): DSGVTQTPKHLITATGQRVTLRCSPRSGDLSVYWYQQSLDQGLQFLIQYYNGEERAKGNILERFSAQQFPDLHSELNLSSLELGDSALYFCASSAGTANTEAFFGQGTRLTVV.

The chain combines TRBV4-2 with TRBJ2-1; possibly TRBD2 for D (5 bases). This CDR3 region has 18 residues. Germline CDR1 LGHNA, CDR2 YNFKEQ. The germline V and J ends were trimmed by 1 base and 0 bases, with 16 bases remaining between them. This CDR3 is CASSQGWTATISYNEQFF. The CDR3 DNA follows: TGTGCCAGCAGCCAAGGTTGGACTGCCACCATCTCCTACAATGAGCAGTTCTTC.

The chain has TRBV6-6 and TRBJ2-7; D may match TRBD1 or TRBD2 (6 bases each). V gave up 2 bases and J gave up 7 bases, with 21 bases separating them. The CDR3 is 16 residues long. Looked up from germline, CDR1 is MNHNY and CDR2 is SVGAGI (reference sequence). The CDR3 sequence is CASSYPATQQGREQYF. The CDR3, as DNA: TGTGCCAGCAGTTACCCCGCGACACAGCAGGGGAGGGAGCAGTACTTC.

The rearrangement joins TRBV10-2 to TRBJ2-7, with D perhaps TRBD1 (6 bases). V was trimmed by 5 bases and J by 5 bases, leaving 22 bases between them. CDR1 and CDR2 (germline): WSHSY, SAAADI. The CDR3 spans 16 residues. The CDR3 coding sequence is TGCGCCAGCAGTAACGGGACCTTTGGGGGCAACCACGAGCAGTACTTC. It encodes CASSNGTFGGNHEQYF.

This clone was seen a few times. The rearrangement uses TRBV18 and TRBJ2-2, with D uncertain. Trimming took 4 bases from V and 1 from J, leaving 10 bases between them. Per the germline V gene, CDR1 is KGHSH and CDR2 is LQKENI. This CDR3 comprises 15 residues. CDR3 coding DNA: TGTGCCAGCTCACTTTCCTACGGGAACACCGGGGAGCTGTTTTTT. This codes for CASSLSYGNTGELFF.

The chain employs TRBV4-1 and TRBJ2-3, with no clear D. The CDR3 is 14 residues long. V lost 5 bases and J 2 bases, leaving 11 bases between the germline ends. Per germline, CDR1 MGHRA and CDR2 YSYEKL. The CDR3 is CASSSSVVTDTQYF. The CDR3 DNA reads TGCGCCAGCAGCTCGTCAGTAGTCACAGATACGCAGTATTTT.

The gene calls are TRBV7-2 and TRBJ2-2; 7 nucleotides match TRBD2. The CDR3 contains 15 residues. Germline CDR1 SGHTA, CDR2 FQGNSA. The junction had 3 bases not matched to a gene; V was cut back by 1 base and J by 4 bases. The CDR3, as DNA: TGTGCCAGCAGCTTAGGGACTAGGGGCACCGGGGAGCTGTTTTTT. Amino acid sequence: CASSLGTRGTGELFF.

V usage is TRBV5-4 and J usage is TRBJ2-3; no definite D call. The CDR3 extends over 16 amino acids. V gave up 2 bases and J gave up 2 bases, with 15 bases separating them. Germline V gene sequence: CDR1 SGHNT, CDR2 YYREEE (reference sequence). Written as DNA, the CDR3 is TGTGCCAGCAGCTTTGAGATGTGGCAAAACACAGATACGCAGTATTTT. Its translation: CASSFEMWQNTDTQYF.

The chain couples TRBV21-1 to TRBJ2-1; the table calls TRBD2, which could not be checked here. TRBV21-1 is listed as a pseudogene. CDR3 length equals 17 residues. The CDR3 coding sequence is TGTGCCAGCAGCAGTCCCCTAGCGGGGAGTTCCTACAATGAGCAGTTCTTC. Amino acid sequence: CASSSPLAGSSYNEQFF.

CDR3 bases: TGTGCCAGTAGTATAGTGAACCGTGGAGATACGCAGTATTTT. Translated: CASSIVNRGDTQYF. The chain carries TRBV19 and TRBJ2-3; D ambiguous. Deletions cut 1 base from V and 5 bases from J, with 10 bases between. This CDR3 region has 14 residues. Germline lookup yields CDR1 LNHDA and CDR2 SQIVND (reference sequence).

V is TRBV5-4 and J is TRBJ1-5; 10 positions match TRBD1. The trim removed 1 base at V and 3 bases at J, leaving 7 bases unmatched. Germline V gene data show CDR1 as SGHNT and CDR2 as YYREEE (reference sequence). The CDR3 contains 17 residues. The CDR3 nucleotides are TGTGCCAGCAGCTTGCAAGGACAGGGGGTACTCAATCAGCCCCAGCATTTT. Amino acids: CASSLQGQGVLNQPQHF.

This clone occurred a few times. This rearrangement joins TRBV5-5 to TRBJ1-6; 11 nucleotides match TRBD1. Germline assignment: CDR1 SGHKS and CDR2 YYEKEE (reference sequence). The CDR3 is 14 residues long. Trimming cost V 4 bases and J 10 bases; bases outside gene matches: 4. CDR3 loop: CASSPWTGGSPLHF. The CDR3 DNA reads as TGTGCCAGCAGCCCCTGGACAGGGGGCTCACCCCTCCACTTT.

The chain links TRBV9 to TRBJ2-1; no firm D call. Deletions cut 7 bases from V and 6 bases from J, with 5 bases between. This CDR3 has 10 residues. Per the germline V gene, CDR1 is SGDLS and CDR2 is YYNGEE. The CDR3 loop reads CASGSNEQFF. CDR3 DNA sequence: TGTGCCAGCGGATCCAATGAGCAGTTCTTC.

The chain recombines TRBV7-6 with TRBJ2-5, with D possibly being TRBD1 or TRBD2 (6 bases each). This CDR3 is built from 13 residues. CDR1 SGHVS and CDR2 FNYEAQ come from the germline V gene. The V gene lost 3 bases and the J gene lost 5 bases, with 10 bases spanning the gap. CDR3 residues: CASSLQGRETQYF. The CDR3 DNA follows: TGTGCCAGCAGCTTGCAGGGGAGGGAGACCCAGTACTTC.

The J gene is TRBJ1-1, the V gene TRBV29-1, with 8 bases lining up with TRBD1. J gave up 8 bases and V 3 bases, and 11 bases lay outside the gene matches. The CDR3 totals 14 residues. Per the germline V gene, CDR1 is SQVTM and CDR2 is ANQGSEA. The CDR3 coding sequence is TGCAGCGTTGACGGTAGTGGACAGGGAAAAGAAGCTTTCTTT. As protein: CSVDGSGQGKEAFF.

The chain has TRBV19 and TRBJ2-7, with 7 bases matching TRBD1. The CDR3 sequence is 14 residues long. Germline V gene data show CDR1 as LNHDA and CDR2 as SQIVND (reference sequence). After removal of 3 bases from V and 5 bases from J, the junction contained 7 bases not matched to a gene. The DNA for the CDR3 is TGTGCCAGTAGTATCGACAGGGTGCGCGACGAGCAGTACTTC. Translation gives CASSIDRVRDEQYF.

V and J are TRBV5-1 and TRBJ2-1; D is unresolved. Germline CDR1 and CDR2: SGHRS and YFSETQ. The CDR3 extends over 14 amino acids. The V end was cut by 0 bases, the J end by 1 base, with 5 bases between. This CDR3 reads CASSLGRSYNEQFF. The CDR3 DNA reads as TGCGCCAGCAGCTTGGGCAGATCCTACAATGAGCAGTTCTTC.

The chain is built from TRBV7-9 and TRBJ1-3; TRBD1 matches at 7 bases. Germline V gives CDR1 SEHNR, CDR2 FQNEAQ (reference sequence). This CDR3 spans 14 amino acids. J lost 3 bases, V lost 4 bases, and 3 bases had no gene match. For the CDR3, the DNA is TGTGCCAGCAGCTCTTGGACAGGTGGAAACACCATATATTTT. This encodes CASSSWTGGNTIYF.

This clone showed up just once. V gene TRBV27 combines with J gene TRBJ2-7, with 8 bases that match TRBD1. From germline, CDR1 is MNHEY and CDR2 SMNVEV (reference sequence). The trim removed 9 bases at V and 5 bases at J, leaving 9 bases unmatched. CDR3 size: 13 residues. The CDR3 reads CASHSGRGHEQYF. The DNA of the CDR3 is TGTGCCAGTCACTCGGGCAGGGGGCACGAGCAGTACTTC.

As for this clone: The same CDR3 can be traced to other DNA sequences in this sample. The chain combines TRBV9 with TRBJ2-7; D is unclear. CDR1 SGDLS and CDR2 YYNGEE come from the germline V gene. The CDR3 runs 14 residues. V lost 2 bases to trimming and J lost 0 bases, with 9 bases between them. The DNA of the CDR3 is TGTGCCAGCAGCGTCGGTTCCAGCTCCTACGAGCAGTACTTC. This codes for CASSVGSSSYEQYF.

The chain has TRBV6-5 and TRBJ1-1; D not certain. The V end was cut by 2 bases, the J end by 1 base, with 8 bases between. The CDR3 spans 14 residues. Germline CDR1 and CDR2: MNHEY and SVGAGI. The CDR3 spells CASSYDSKNTEAFF. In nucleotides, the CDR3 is TGTGCCAGCAGTTACGACTCGAAGAACACTGAAGCTTTCTTT.

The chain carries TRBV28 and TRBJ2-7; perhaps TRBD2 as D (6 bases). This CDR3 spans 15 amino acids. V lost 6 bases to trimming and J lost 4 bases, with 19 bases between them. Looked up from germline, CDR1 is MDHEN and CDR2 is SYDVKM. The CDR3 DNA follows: TGTGCCAGCAGCCCGGGAGCCACAAAGGATTACGAGCAGTACTTC. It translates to CASSPGATKDYEQYF.